Below, 7 T cell receptor beta chains from the same sample are listed, as sequenced in a study of CD8+CD57+ T cells in acquired aplastic anemia (dated by TCRdb to between 2017 and 2018). Flow cytometry had shown CD8+CD57+ cell expansion in the patients selected for sequencing. The sequencer was an Illumina HiSeq 2000. Genomic DNA served as template for TCR beta VDJ combination and CDR3 sequence profiling. Using fastp trimming at Q25 and MiXCR clonotype assembly, TCRdb reanalyzed the public sequencing data and kept in-frame beta chains. Entries that share a CDR3 protein sequence are merged under the most common genes and DNA. In all, the sample holds about 120,000 distinct CDR3 sequences, and almost 40% of those were seen once. The ten biggest clones cover under 3% of the sample. The sequenced material came from sorted CD4+, CD8+, or CD8+CD57+ T cells (not recorded which) from PBMCs. Receptor source: a human donor with aplastic anemia.

This clonotype was recorded many times. The CDR3 sequence: CASSSDRGQALFF. For the CDR3, the DNA is TGTGCCAGCAGCTCGGACAGGGGGCAAGCACTGTTTTTT. The chain combines TRBV7-2 with TRBJ1-4; TRBD1 matches 11 bases. The CDR3 has 13 amino acids. The V and J ends lost 4 bases and 13 bases, in that order; junction bases with no gene match: 5. Germline V lookup: CDR1 SGHTA, CDR2 FQGNSA.

V gene TRBV15 combines with J gene TRBJ1-4; weak D call: TRBD1 (5 bases). The CDR3 is 17 residues long. Germline V lookup: CDR1 LNHNV, CDR2 YYDKDF (reference sequence). V lost 3 bases and J 2 bases, leaving 16 bases between the germline ends. CDR3 DNA sequence: TGTGCCACCAGCAGCCGACAGACTCTAGGGACTAATGAAAAACTGTTTTTT. Translation gives CATSSRQTLGTNEKLFF.

Here the CDR3 reads CASRTSNRGRNTEAFF. CDR3 coding DNA: TGTGCCAGCAGAACTTCTAACAGGGGGCGGAACACTGAAGCTTTCTTT. The V and J genes are TRBV11-1 and TRBJ1-1, with TRBD1 identical over 9 bases. CDR1 is SGHAT and CDR2 is FQDESV in the germline V gene (reference sequence). This CDR3 is built from 16 residues. V lost 6 bases, J lost 1 base, and 9 bases stayed unmatched.

The J gene is TRBJ2-4, the V gene TRBV12-3 or TRBV12-4; 8 bases align to TRBD1. V trimming: 4 bases; J trimming: 5 bases; junction bases outside the gene matches: 4. This CDR3 region has 14 residues. DNA for the CDR3: TGTGCCAGCAGTTCCAGGGGGCTGGAAAACATTCAGTACTTC. Protein product: CASSSRGLENIQYF.

As regards this clonotype: Lacking the conserved final phenylalanine or tryptophan, this CDR3 likely reflects a read error. The DNA is omitted, as the CDR3 cannot be located on it reliably, and the CDR3 follows TCRdb's listing. V is TRBV24-1 and J is TRBJ1-1; the table's D gene call, TRBD1, was not cross checked with the DNA. Termini included, the CDR3 measures 8 amino acids. Per germline, CDR1 KGHDR and CDR2 SFDVKD. CDR3: CATSDPGP.

This clonotype was seen at least ten times. This chain joins TRBV9 and TRBJ2-1; possible D gene TRBD2, 6 bases. Trimming shortened V by 0 bases and J by 9 bases, and 13 bases separated the two germline ends. The germline CDR1 and CDR2 sequences are SGDLS and YYNGEE. This CDR3 spans 14 amino acids. This CDR3 reads CASSVVGGSGEQFF. DNA for the CDR3: TGTGCCAGCAGCGTAGTAGGAGGGTCTGGTGAGCAGTTCTTC.

This clonotype was seen many times. The gene calls are TRBV6-1 and TRBJ1-5; D is unclear. The CDR3 runs to 15 residues. Germline V CDR1 and CDR2: MNHNS, SASEGT. Trimming pared 7 bases from V and 2 bases from J, leaving 15 bases between. The CDR3 region is CASMGRLLGNQPQHF. DNA of the CDR3: TGTGCCAGCATGGGCAGGCTCCTTGGCAATCAGCCCCAGCATTTT.